Listed here are 22 T cell receptor beta chains from one sample, sequenced in a study of blood T cell repertoires in COVID-19. Assay used: immunoSEQ multiplex PCR; TCRdb lists only in-frame clones, some missing. The sample has roughly 200,000 clones; about 84% are singletons. The sequenced sample was peripheral blood. These receptors all come from a person aged 65-85 years with COVID-19, enrolled during active disease.

The rearrangement joins TRBV9 to TRBJ2-1; 8 bases align to TRBD2. The CDR3 has 15 residues. Germline CDR1 is SGDLS and CDR2 is YYNGEE. V trimming: 0 bases; J trimming: 5 bases; junction bases outside the gene matches: 4. The CDR3 DNA follows: TGTGCCAGCAGCGTAGGTAGCGGGGTGAACAATGAGCAGTTCTTC. Encoded protein: CASSVGSGVNNEQFF.

The V call is TRBV28, the J call TRBJ1-5, with 11 positions matching TRBD1. This CDR3 spans 16 amino acids. Trimming removed 6 bases from V and 7 bases from J; junction bases left unmatched: 11. Germline CDR1 and CDR2: MDHEN and SYDVKM. CDR3 nucleotide sequence: TGTGCCAGCAGCAAAACGGGACAGGGGGTCGAGCAGCCCCAGCATTTT. This sequence encodes CASSKTGQGVEQPQHF.

The CDR3 coding sequence is TGTTCGACAGGGTACGAGCAGTACTTC. Translating gives CSTGYEQYF. This sequence joins TRBV28 and TRBJ2-7; 7 bases line up with TRBD1. This CDR3 has 9 residues. From germline, CDR1 is MDHEN and CDR2 SYDVKM. Using reference TRBV28 and TRBJ2-7 for the parts outside the CDR3, the full variable domain is DVKVTQSSRYLVKRTGEKVFLECVQDMDHENMFWYRQDPGLGLRLIYFSYDVKMKEKGDIPEGYSVSREKKERFSLILESASTNQTSMYLCSTGYEQYFGPGTRLTVT.

The chain links TRBV14 to TRBJ2-3; 11 bases line up with TRBD2. The CDR3 is 16 amino acids. The V segment lost 4 bases and the J segment 2 bases; nucleotides outside the gene matches: 5. CDR1 and CDR2 from the germline V gene are SGHDN and FVKESK. The CDR3 DNA reads TGTGCCAGCAGCCGGGCTAGCGGGAGGTTCACAGATACGCAGTATTTT. Translating gives CASSRASGRFTDTQYF.

V usage is TRBV2 and J usage is TRBJ2-1; TRBD1 agrees at 10 bases. Trimming removed 1 base from V and 6 bases from J; junction bases left unmatched: 6. Germline CDR1 reads SNHLY; CDR2 reads FYNNEI. The CDR3 sequence is 16 residues long. The CDR3 coding sequence is TGTGCCAGCAGTGAAGGTCGGACAGGGGGGTTCAATGAGCAGTTCTTC. Its translation is CASSEGRTGGFNEQFF.

This sequence joins TRBV5-1 and TRBJ2-7; 7 bases fit TRBD1. The CDR3 extends over 15 amino acids. V shed 7 bases and J 0 bases; nucleotides not matched to a gene: 10. Germline values: CDR1 SGHRS, CDR2 YFSETQ. The CDR3 reads CASRYLTGSSYEQYF. CDR3 DNA sequence: TGCGCCAGCCGCTATTTGACAGGGAGCTCCTACGAGCAGTACTTC.

The gene calls are TRBV6-5 and TRBJ1-3; D possibly corresponds to TRBD1 (6 bases). The length of the CDR3 is 13 residues. From germline, CDR1 is MNHEY and CDR2 SVGAGI. V dropped 6 bases and J dropped 4 bases, with 10 bases sitting between them. The DNA of the CDR3 is TGTGCCAGCAGCACAGGGCCCGGAAACACCATATATTTT. As protein: CASSTGPGNTIYF.

In its sample, this clone was seen once. The chain is built from TRBV19 and TRBJ1-1, with TRBD1 as a possible D gene (6 bases). Between the trimmed V and J ends, which lost 5 bases and 0 bases, there was a span of 13 bases. Germline assignment: CDR1 LNHDA and CDR2 SQIVND (reference sequence). The CDR3 is 15 amino acids. The CDR3 region is CASSLSRGVNTEAFF. The CDR3 DNA reads TGTGCCAGTAGTCTCAGCAGGGGAGTGAACACTGAAGCTTTCTTT. The whole variable domain, remainder taken from reference TRBV19 and TRBJ1-1, is DGGITQSPKYLFRKEGQNVTLSCEQNLNHDAMYWYRQDPGQGLRLIYYSQIVNDFQKGDIAEGYSVSREKKESFPLTVTSAQKNPTAFYLCASSLSRGVNTEAFFGQGTRLTVV.

The rearrangement links TRBV28 to TRBJ2-1; 9 bases are a match to TRBD1. This CDR3 is 15 amino acids long. V was clipped by 3 bases and J by 5 bases; unmatched bases: 5. Germline V gene data show CDR1 as MDHEN and CDR2 as SYDVKM. In DNA, the CDR3 is TGTGCCAGCAGTTTCGCGGGGGACAGGGACAATGAGCAGTTCTTC. Translating it yields CASSFAGDRDNEQFF.

The J gene is TRBJ2-1, the V gene TRBV2, with D hard to call. The CDR3 consists of 13 residues. Trimming removed 4 bases from V and 3 bases from J, with 7 bases in between. Germline loops: CDR1 SNHLY, CDR2 FYNNEI. The CDR3 region is CASSGAVYNEQFF. CDR3 sequence (DNA): TGTGCCAGCAGTGGGGCAGTCTACAATGAGCAGTTCTTC. The full variable domain, completed using reference TRBV2 and TRBJ2-1, is EPEVTQTPSHQVTQMGQEVILRCVPISNHLYFYWYRQILGQKVEFLVSFYNNEISEKSEIFDDQFSVERPDGSNFTLKIRSTKLEDSAMYFCASSGAVYNEQFFGPGTRLTVL.

The J gene is TRBJ1-2, the V gene TRBV5-5; D uncertain. The CDR3 is 16 amino acids. V lost 3 bases to trimming and J lost 2 bases, with 17 bases between them. Germline assignment: CDR1 SGHKS and CDR2 YYEKEE (reference sequence). CDR3 sequence reads: CASSSGGSILNYGYTF. The CDR3 nucleotides are TGTGCCAGCAGCTCTGGAGGATCTATCCTAAACTATGGCTACACCTTC.

As to this clone: Additional DNA sequences in this sample encode the identical CDR3. V and J are TRBV19 and TRBJ1-1; 9 bases line up with TRBD1. The CDR3 length is 15 residues. Looked up from germline, CDR1 is LNHDA and CDR2 is SQIVND (reference sequence). V lost 3 bases to trimming and J lost 1 base; unmatched junction nucleotides: 3. CDR3 sequence: CASSIRGQGNTEAFF. In DNA form, the CDR3 reads TGTGCCAGTAGTATTCGGGGACAGGGGAACACTGAAGCTTTCTTT. The variable domain in full, completed from reference TRBV19 and TRBJ1-1, reads DGGITQSPKYLFRKEGQNVTLSCEQNLNHDAMYWYRQDPGQGLRLIYYSQIVNDFQKGDIAEGYSVSREKKESFPLTVTSAQKNPTAFYLCASSIRGQGNTEAFFGQGTRLTVV.

The chain uses TRBV6-2 or TRBV6-3 and TRBJ2-7; the match to TRBD2 covers 7 bases. Unmatched junction bases numbered 20, after V lost 2 bases and J lost 4 bases. The CDR3 spans 19 residues. Germline loops: CDR1 MNHEY, CDR2 SVGEGT. This chain's CDR3 is CASSYLAGRTGNLMYEQYF. DNA of the CDR3: TGTGCCAGCAGTTACCTCGCCGGGAGGACTGGAAACCTGATGTACGAGCAGTACTTC.

The chain combines TRBV5-1 with TRBJ2-5; TRBD2 matches 9 bases. This CDR3 is 15 amino acids long. Germline CDR1 SGHRS, CDR2 YFSETQ. V lost 6 bases and J lost 2; bases outside the gene matches: 8. CDR3 protein: CASKERGAGQETQYF. The CDR3 nucleotides read TGCGCCAGCAAGGAGCGGGGGGCCGGGCAAGAGACCCAGTACTTC.

This clone was seen only once. The V and J genes are TRBV19 and TRBJ1-4, with 7 bases aligning to TRBD1. Germline values: CDR1 LNHDA, CDR2 SQIVND (reference sequence). This CDR3 has 14 amino acids. V dropped 6 bases and J dropped 10; count of bases not matched to a gene: 11. The CDR3 DNA sequence: TGTGCCAGTAGGGACAGGCCTGAGGTCGGAAAACTGTTTTTT. It encodes CASRDRPEVGKLFF. The entire variable domain, with the rest obtained from reference TRBV19 and TRBJ1-4, is as follows: DGGITQSPKYLFRKEGQNVTLSCEQNLNHDAMYWYRQDPGQGLRLIYYSQIVNDFQKGDIAEGYSVSREKKESFPLTVTSAQKNPTAFYLCASRDRPEVGKLFFGSGTQLSVL.

The chain is built from TRBV7-2 and TRBJ2-5; 12 bases map to TRBD2. The CDR3 runs to 18 residues. Germline V CDR1 and CDR2: SGHTA, FQGNSA. V shed 1 base and J 1 base; nucleotides not matched to a gene: 7. CDR3 coding DNA: TGTGCCAGCAGCTTAGTGCTAGCGGGAGGGCTAAGCCAAGAGACCCAGTACTTC. Its translation is CASSLVLAGGLSQETQYF.

V usage is TRBV9 and J usage is TRBJ2-3; possibly TRBD2 for D (6 bases). V lost 2 bases and J lost 3, with 13 bases in between. CDR3 length: 15 amino acids. Germline CDR1 is SGDLS and CDR2 is YYNGEE. In DNA, the CDR3 is TGTGCCAGCAGCGTTAGACTAGGTCGTACAGATACGCAGTATTTT. Amino acids: CASSVRLGRTDTQYF.

This clone was seen a handful of times. The V gene is TRBV29-1, the J gene TRBJ2-1, with TRBD2 identical over 10 bases. Germline CDR1 and CDR2: SQVTM and ANQGSEA. Losses at the gene ends were 4 bases for V and 0 bases for J; bases not matched to a gene: 6. The CDR3 totals 16 residues. The DNA of the CDR3 is TGCAGCGTTGCTGTAGCGGGGGGAATCTCCTACAATGAGCAGTTCTTC. Protein: CSVAVAGGISYNEQFF.

The genes are TRBV18 and TRBJ1-3, with D unresolved. CDR1 is KGHSH and CDR2 is LQKENI in the germline V gene. V was clipped by 3 bases and J by 1 base, with 10 bases between them. This CDR3 comprises 15 residues. This CDR3 is CASSPREESGNTIYF. The CDR3 DNA follows: TGTGCCAGCTCACCCCGGGAGGAATCTGGAAACACCATATATTTT.

The table lists this clone with a few counts. This sequence joins TRBV6-4 and TRBJ2-7; D remains ambiguous. The CDR3 runs to 11 residues. V was trimmed by 7 bases and J by 2 bases, leaving 6 bases between them. Germline loops: CDR1 MRHNA, CDR2 SNTAGT. CDR3 amino acids: CASTSPYEQYF. The DNA of the CDR3 is TGTGCCAGCACTAGTCCCTACGAGCAGTACTTC.

This clone was counted a few times. The genes are TRBV19 and TRBJ1-3, with D maybe TRBD1 (6 bases). CDR3 size: 16 residues. Germline V lookup: CDR1 LNHDA, CDR2 SQIVND (reference sequence). Trimming shortened V by 5 bases and J by 2 bases, and 16 bases separated the two germline ends. The CDR3 is CASSPDLGAAGNTIYF. CDR3 nucleotide sequence: TGTGCCAGTAGTCCAGATCTGGGGGCAGCTGGAAACACCATATATTTT.

The V and J genes are TRBV4-1 and TRBJ2-7, with D tentatively TRBD2 (8 bases). Per germline, CDR1 MGHRA and CDR2 YSYEKL. The CDR3 spans 17 residues. V was shortened by 4 bases and J by 2 bases, with 21 bases between the two germline ends. DNA for the CDR3: TGCGCCAGCAGCCCCACGGGAGGGGGCGCTTACCCCTACGAGCAGTACTTC. Amino acids: CASSPTGGGAYPYEQYF.